One sample yielded the 21 T cell receptor beta chains listed below, sequenced in a study of blood T cell repertoires in COVID-19. Clones were read by immunoSEQ multiplex PCR, and TCRdb kept only the in-frame ones, dropping some. The table includes 88,000 or so clones, roughly 87% detected once. The sequenced sample consisted of peripheral blood. These receptors originate from a man aged 55 to 69 with acute or convalescent COVID-19.

J is TRBJ2-7 and V is TRBV7-9; tentative D call: TRBD1 (7 bases). This CDR3 spans 15 amino acids. The ends were cut back, 5 bases at V and 7 bases at J, with 21 bases in the middle. Per the germline V gene, CDR1 is SEHNR and CDR2 is FQNEAQ (reference sequence). The DNA for the CDR3 is TGTGCCAGCAGCCGCGCAGGGGGAGGCCTCGGAGAGCAGTACTTC. Translating gives CASSRAGGGLGEQYF.

This clone has more than one count but fewer than ten. The gene calls are TRBV11-3 and TRBJ2-1; a possible D gene is TRBD2 (6 bases). Looked up from germline, CDR1 is SGHNT and CDR2 is YENEEA. V lost 2 bases, J lost 7 bases, and 12 bases lay in between. This CDR3 spans 14 amino acids. CDR3 sequence reads: CASSLKEGRNEQFF. CDR3 in DNA: TGTGCCAGCAGCTTAAAGGAGGGGCGGAATGAGCAGTTCTTC.

The chain is built from TRBV7-2 and TRBJ2-2, with TRBD1 as a possible D gene (6 bases). The V gene's germline CDR1 is SGHTA and CDR2 FQGNSA. V gave up 8 bases and J gave up 0 bases, with 10 bases separating them. The CDR3 is made up of 14 amino acids. DNA of the CDR3: TGTGCCAGCGGGCGGACAGCGAACACCGGGGAGCTGTTTTTT. Protein sequence: CASGRTANTGELFF.

The chain is built from TRBV29-1 and TRBJ1-1; TRBD1 agrees at 8 bases. Germline V lookup: CDR1 SQVTM, CDR2 ANQGSEA. Unmatched junction bases numbered 6, after V lost 6 bases and J lost 3 bases. The CDR3 length is 13 residues. CDR3 DNA: TGCAGCGTCAGACAGGGGATAGACACTGAAGCTTTCTTT. Translating gives CSVRQGIDTEAFF.

The genes are TRBV19 and TRBJ2-1; D may be TRBD1 (6 bases). The CDR3 consists of 15 residues. The V gene lost 3 bases and the J gene lost 5 bases, with 14 bases spanning the gap. CDR1 and CDR2 from the germline V gene are LNHDA and SQIVND (reference sequence). This CDR3 reads CASSIRRTANNEQFF. CDR3 coding DNA: TGTGCCAGTAGTATTCGGCGGACAGCAAACAATGAGCAGTTCTTC.

The DNA for the CDR3 is TGCGCCAGCAGCCAAGATCGGGGGCGGGGGGGCCCAGAGACCCAGTACTTC. Translating it yields CASSQDRGRGGPETQYF. This chain links TRBV4-1 with TRBJ2-5; TRBD2 matches at 9 bases. Germline V gene data show CDR1 as MGHRA and CDR2 as YSYEKL. This CDR3 is built from 17 residues. V lost 0 bases and J lost 4; bases outside the gene matches: 9.

The table lists this clone with a count of one. This chain joins TRBV29-1 and TRBJ2-3, with 10 positions matching TRBD1. The CDR3 has 13 residues. V lost 8 bases and J lost 3; bases outside the gene matches: 5. Germline V gives CDR1 SQVTM, CDR2 ANQGSEA. Here the CDR3 reads CSSGDRGTDTQYF. In DNA, the CDR3 is TGCAGCTCGGGGGACAGGGGTACAGATACGCAGTATTTT.

This rearrangement joins TRBV19 to TRBJ2-1, with 9 bases identical to TRBD1. This CDR3 has 15 amino acids. Trimming took 3 bases from V and 2 from J; bases not matched to a gene: 2. CDR1 is LNHDA, CDR2 SQIVND, per germline (reference sequence). DNA of the CDR3: TGTGCCAGTAGTATTGACAGGGGGGCCTACAATGAGCAGTTCTTC. The encoded protein is CASSIDRGAYNEQFF.

The genes are TRBV5-6 and TRBJ1-6; tentatively, D is TRBD1 (5 bases). In germline, CDR1 is SGHDT, CDR2 YYEEEE. CDR3 size: 14 residues. Trimming removed 4 bases at V and 5 bases at J, with 10 bases between. The CDR3 region is CASSRRQNNSPLHF. The CDR3 region has the DNA TGTGCCAGCAGCCGAAGACAGAATAATTCACCCCTCCACTTT.

The V gene is TRBV20-1, the J gene TRBJ2-3; 9 bases are shared with TRBD1. V lost 3 bases and J lost 4; bases outside the gene matches: 8. Germline V gives CDR1 DFQATT, CDR2 SNEGSKA (reference sequence). The CDR3 totals 15 residues. CDR3 amino acids: CSASPGQGVSDTQYF. In DNA form, the CDR3 reads TGCAGTGCTAGTCCGGGACAGGGAGTTTCAGATACGCAGTATTTT.

This CDR3 is CASSGGTDTEAFF. The CDR3 DNA sequence: TGTGCCAGCAGTGGGGGCACGGACACTGAAGCTTTCTTT. The chain uses TRBV2 and TRBJ1-1, with D maybe TRBD1 (5 bases). Germline V CDR1 and CDR2: SNHLY, FYNNEI. The CDR3 is made up of 13 amino acids. V dropped 4 bases and J dropped 3 bases, with 9 bases sitting between them.

V usage is TRBV19 and J usage is TRBJ2-1; D unclear. CDR1 and CDR2 from the germline V gene are LNHDA and SQIVND (reference sequence). The CDR3 sequence is 13 residues long. V lost 5 bases, J lost 8 bases, and 13 bases lay in between. The CDR3 protein is CASSGLGPYEQFF. The DNA of the CDR3 is TGTGCCAGTAGTGGTTTGGGCCCGTATGAGCAGTTCTTC.

The chain has TRBV5-1 and TRBJ1-2; no reliable D call. Germline V CDR1 and CDR2: SGHRS, YFSETQ. There are 14 residues in the CDR3. The V and J ends lost 0 bases and 0 bases respectively, with 6 bases between them. DNA of the CDR3: TGCGCCAGCAGCTTGGACAGTACTAACTATGGCTACACCTTC. It is translated as CASSLDSTNYGYTF.

The rearrangement uses TRBV10-2 and TRBJ2-7, with 7 nucleotides matching TRBD1. The CDR3 has 15 amino acids. Germline trimming cut 5 bases from V and 4 bases from J; bases unmatched to any gene: 11. Germline CDR1 and CDR2: WSHSY and SAAADI. The CDR3 here is CASSTGTASGYEQYF. CDR3 sequence (DNA): TGCGCCAGCAGTACCGGGACAGCGTCAGGGTACGAGCAGTACTTC.

This sequence joins TRBV6-5 and TRBJ1-3, with D possibly TRBD1 on 5 matching bases. The germline V gene has CDR1 MNHEY and CDR2 SVGAGI. The CDR3 has 16 amino acids. The germline V and J ends were trimmed by 2 bases and 0 bases, with 11 bases remaining between them. CDR3 amino acids: CASSYRDSSSGNTIYF. The CDR3 DNA reads as TGTGCCAGCAGTTACCGGGACTCTAGCTCTGGAAACACCATATATTTT.

This chain links TRBV6-5 with TRBJ2-4, with a weak D call TRBD1 (5 bases). This CDR3 region has 11 residues. Trimming took off 8 bases at V and 9 bases at J, with 11 bases between the two ends. CDR1 and CDR2 (germline): MNHEY, SVGAGI. CDR3 loop: CASGQGSIQYF. For the CDR3, the DNA is TGTGCCAGCGGCCAGGGTTCCATTCAGTACTTC.

The chain's CDR3 is CASSSGQGGYTF. CDR3 DNA sequence: TGTGCCAGCAGTTCCGGACAGGGGGGCTACACCTTC. The chain uses TRBV27 and TRBJ1-2; 9 bases fit TRBD1. The V and J ends lost 4 bases and 8 bases, in that order; junction bases with no gene match: 2. Per germline, CDR1 MNHEY and CDR2 SMNVEV (reference sequence). CDR3 length equals 12 residues.

The V and J genes are TRBV5-1 and TRBJ1-4; a weak D match, TRBD1 (6 bases). V was pared by 4 bases and J by 4 bases, with 20 bases between. Germline V gene lookup returns CDR1 SGHRS and CDR2 YFSETQ. There are 17 residues in the CDR3. Here the CDR3 DNA reads TGCGCCAGCAGCGGGTCATGGGGGCGCAGCCGTAATGAAAAACTGTTTTTT. Protein sequence: CASSGSWGRSRNEKLFF.

The rearrangement uses TRBV7-8 and TRBJ2-7; tentative D call: TRBD1 (6 bases). The CDR3 is 18 amino acids. In germline, CDR1 is SGHVS, CDR2 FQNEAQ. The ends were cut back, 0 bases at V and 4 bases at J, with 22 bases in the middle. The CDR3 reads CASSLALPTGWAQYEQYF. The CDR3 nucleotides read TGTGCCAGCAGCTTAGCGCTCCCGACAGGTTGGGCTCAATACGAGCAGTACTTC. Using reference TRBV7-8 and TRBJ2-7 for the parts outside the CDR3, the full variable domain is GAGVSQSPRYKVAKRGQDVALRCDPISGHVSLFWYQQALGQGPEFLTYFQNEAQLDKSGLPSDRFFAERPEGSVSTLKIQRTQQEDSAVYLCASSLALPTGWAQYEQYFGPGTRLTVT.

The chain is built from TRBV6-4 and TRBJ2-7; D might be TRBD2 (6 bases). This CDR3 contains 16 residues. Germline V gives CDR1 MRHNA, CDR2 SNTAGT. Trimming removed 4 bases from V and 3 bases from J, with 19 bases in between. The CDR3 loop is CASSAFSIGGDYEQYF. CDR3 nucleotides: TGTGCCAGCAGTGCCTTTAGCATAGGAGGGGACTACGAGCAGTACTTC.

The V call is TRBV11-2, the J call TRBJ2-7; tentatively, D is TRBD2 (6 bases). CDR3 length: 15 amino acids. Between the trimmed V and J ends, which lost 0 bases and 3 bases, there was a span of 12 bases. Germline CDR1 and CDR2: SGHAT and FQNNGV. CDR3 nucleotides: TGTGCCAGCAGCTTAGACAGCGGGTCTTTCTACGAGCAGTACTTC. Amino acids: CASSLDSGSFYEQYF. Full variable domain (missing parts from reference TRBV11-2 and TRBJ2-7): EAGVAQSPRYKIIEKRQSVAFWCNPISGHATLYWYQQILGQGPKLLIQFQNNGVVDDSQLPKDRFSAERLKGVDSTLKIQPAKLEDSAVYLCASSLDSGSFYEQYFGPGTRLTVT.